This T cell receptor beta chain was recovered during a study of T-cell reconstitution after alpha-beta-depleted transplantation in children. Whole-study findings and limits: For some patients, TCRbeta diversity was high at day 60 because of recipient T cells and thymic progenitors that survived. Expanded clones from the graft, numbering several hundred, reportedly supplied alpha-beta T cells about two months after transplant. Counts and diversity of T cells one year after transplant came mostly from newly produced T cells.

Construction of the TCRbeta library involved unique molecular identifiers. From the PCR reads, TCRdb called clonotypes with MiXCR, one entry per CDR3 protein. The sample includes some 2,900 distinct CDR3 sequences, 20% to 25% seen only once; the top ten take 38%. This CDR3 is built from 16 residues. The germline V and J ends were trimmed by 0 bases and 4 bases, with 19 bases remaining between them. Germline lookup yields CDR1 DFQATT and CDR2 SNEGSKA (reference sequence). This clonotype occurred many times. Its target is unknown. The source is a female patient aged 5-17 years who had a stem cell transplant for acute lymphoblastic leukemia, so the T cells may come from the graft donor. The chain couples TRBV20-1 to TRBJ2-7; D may be TRBD1 or TRBD2 (5 bases each). The sample here was PBMCs, mostly from graft donor cells, taken 60 days after TCRalphabeta/CD19-depleted stem cell transplant. The CDR3 loop is CSARDRLGPIAYEQYF. CDR3 coding DNA: TGCAGTGCTAGAGATCGCTTGGGGCCGATAGCGTACGAGCAGTACTTC.